Listed below are T cell receptor beta chains from one sample, sequenced in a study of CD8+ T cells in alopecia areata. The protocol was immunoSEQ multiplex PCR, while the TCRdb copy is restricted to in-frame clones and leaves out a portion. The sample lists about 99,000 clones, about nine tenths occurring once. The specimen comprised CD8+ T cells sorted from blood, sampled at approximately week 30, from a patient treated with tofacitinib. The receptors shown here come from a human donor with alopecia areata. Both conserved end residues are part of each CDR3. A D gene is named only where the DNA matches it firmly. A row's size may be missing; if present it is once, few, many or a size class.

TRBJ2-7	-	TRBD2	TRBV7-9	CASSYGTSGGVRFYEQYF	TGTGCCAGCAGTTACGGGACTAGCGGGGGGGTTCGCTTCTACGAGCAGTACTTC
TRBJ2-3	-	TRBD2	TRBV5-1	CASSNLAGGPTDTQYF	TGCGCCAGCAGCAATCTAGCGGGAGGGCCTACAGATACGCAGTATTTT
TRBJ2-2	-	-	TRBV2	CASSPIGGELFF	TGTGCCAGCAGTCCCATTGGCGGGGAGCTGTTTTTT
TRBJ2-5	few	-	TRBV5-5	CASSLFGQETQYF	TGTGCCAGCAGCTTGTTTGGACAAGAGACCCAGTACTTC
TRBJ1-6	-	TRBD1	TRBV9	CASSNTGGSPLHF	TGTGCCAGCAGCAACACAGGGGGTTCACCCCTCCACTTT
TRBJ2-7	few	TRBD2	TRBV27	CASSSGLGLYEQYF	TGTGCCAGCAGTTCGGGACTAGGGCTCTACGAGCAGTACTTC
TRBJ2-7	-	TRBD1	TRBV6-5	CASCRTGGYEQYF	TGTGCCAGCTGCAGGACAGGGGGCTACGAGCAGTACTTC
TRBJ2-1	-	-	TRBV29-1	CSVEGGANEQFF	TGCAGCGTTGAGGGGGGGGCGAATGAGCAGTTCTTC
TRBJ2-1	-	-	TRBV4-2	CASSQDGETYNEQFF	TGTGCCAGCAGCCAAGATGGGGAAACCTACAATGAGCAGTTCTTC
TRBJ2-3	-	TRBD2	TRBV7-8	CASSSDDLAGEDSSFGTDTQYF	TGTGCCAGCAGCTCGGACGACCTAGCGGGGGAGGATTCTTCCTTTGGCACAGATACGCAGTATTTT
TRBJ2-7	once	TRBD1	TRBV5-4	CASSPGTGNVYEQYF	TGTGCCAGCAGCCCAGGGACAGGAAATGTCTACGAGCAGTACTTC
TRBJ2-5	-	-	TRBV27	CASSFLGAEETQYF	TGTGCCAGCAGTTTTTTGGGGGCTGAAGAGACCCAGTACTTC
TRBJ1-1	-	-	TRBV4-1	CASSQADRLNTEAFF	TGCGCCAGCAGCCAAGCGGACAGATTGAACACTGAAGCTTTCTTT
TRBJ1-4	-	TRBD1	TRBV11-2	CASSLAGQGREKLFF	TGTGCCAGCAGCTTAGCGGGACAGGGCCGAGAAAAACTGTTTTTT
TRBJ2-3	-	TRBD2	TRBV9	CASSATPLRGLAGDQDTQYF	TGTGCCAGCAGCGCAACCCCTCTGAGGGGGCTAGCGGGGGATCAAGATACGCAGTATTTT
TRBJ2-1	-	-	TRBV7-6	CASSSQGSRVLSSYNEQFF	TGTGCCAGCAGCTCTCAGGGGAGCAGGGTCCTTAGCTCCTACAATGAGCAGTTCTTC
TRBJ2-7	-	TRBD2	TRBV27	CASSLLAGGSYEQYF	TGTGCCAGCAGTTTATTAGCGGGGGGCTCCTACGAGCAGTACTTC
TRBJ2-2	-	TRBD2	TRBV7-2	CASSLVQREEDTGELFF	TGTGCCAGCAGCTTAGTCCAGCGGGAGGAGGACACCGGGGAGCTGTTTTTT
TRBJ2-2	-	-	TRBV29-1	CSVEVGGYANTGELFF	TGCAGCGTTGAAGTGGGGGGTTACGCGAACACCGGGGAGCTGTTTTTT
TRBJ2-7	-	-	TRBV20-1	CSARPPPNF	TGCAGTGCTAGGCCCCCTCCGAACTTC
TRBJ2-7	-	TRBD2	TRBV7-9	CASSAGVSYEQYF	TGTGCCAGCAGTGCGGGGGTCTCCTACGAGCAGTACTTC
TRBJ2-2	-	-	TRBV7-9	CASSLQGSGELFF	TGTGCCAGCAGCCTACAGGGTTCCGGGGAGCTGTTTTTT
TRBJ2-7	-	-	TRBV10-3	CAISESGGHEQYF	TGTGCCATCAGTGAGTCTGGGGGCCACGAGCAGTACTTC
TRBJ1-5	-	-	TRBV2	CASSDGLNQPQHF	TGTGCCAGCAGTGACGGGCTCAATCAGCCCCAGCATTTT
TRBJ2-1	few	TRBD2	TRBV2	CASSALAGGNDEQFF	TGTGCCAGCAGTGCTCTTGCGGGGGGCAACGATGAGCAGTTCTTC
TRBJ2-1	-	-	TRBV12-5	CASGLIEGGLDYNEQFF	TGTGCTAGTGGTTTGATTGAGGGGGGACTCGACTACAATGAGCAGTTCTTC
TRBJ2-7	-	-	TRBV18	CASSPVEAGTYEQYF	TGTGCCAGCTCACCAGTAGAGGCTGGTACCTACGAGCAGTACTTC
TRBJ2-3	few	-	TRBV9	CASRAGDTQYF	TGTGCCAGCCGGGCGGGAGATACGCAGTATTTT
TRBJ2-7	-	TRBD1	TRBV25-1	CASSAPGTENYEQYF	TGTGCCAGCAGTGCTCCCGGGACAGAAAACTACGAGCAGTACTTC
TRBJ2-5	-	-	TRBV11-2	CASSLDGGGAFQETQYF	TGTGCCAGCAGCTTAGATGGTGGGGGCGCGTTCCAAGAGACCCAGTACTTC
TRBJ2-1	once	-	TRBV13	CASSQQGYNEQFF	TGTGCCAGCAGCCAACAGGGCTACAATGAGCAGTTCTTC
TRBJ2-1	-	-	TRBV27	CASSRYSDEQFF	TGTGCCAGCAGCCGGTATAGCGATGAGCAGTTCTTC
TRBJ1-1	once	-	TRBV27	CASSLRQKYTEAFF	TGTGCCAGCAGTTTACGACAGAAATACACTGAAGCTTTCTTT
TRBJ2-3	-	TRBD2	TRBV6-5	CATSSGMQYF	TGTGCCACCTCTAGCGGGATGCAGTATTTT
TRBJ2-3	-	-	TRBV5-4	CASSLPGLGTDTQYF	TGTGCCAGCAGCCTTCCGGGACTCGGCACAGATACGCAGTATTTT
TRBJ2-7	few	TRBD1	TRBV5-4	CASSIGQGFEQYF	TGTGCCAGCAGCATAGGACAGGGATTCGAGCAGTACTTC
TRBJ2-1	-	-	TRBV29-1	CSVEEIAYNEQFF	TGCAGCGTTGAAGAGATCGCCTACAATGAGCAGTTCTTC
TRBJ1-2	-	-	TRBV30	CAWSRSRVYGYTF	TGTGCCTGGAGCAGGAGTCGTGTCTATGGCTACACCTTC
TRBJ2-1	-	TRBD2	TRBV4-1	CASSQDSSGRVGHEQFF	TGCGCCAGCAGCCAAGATTCTAGCGGGAGGGTTGGGCATGAGCAGTTCTTC
TRBJ1-2	-	-	TRBV10-3	CAISESRDGYTF	TGTGCCATCAGTGAGTCTAGGGACGGCTACACCTTC
TRBJ2-7	-	TRBD2	TRBV4-1	CASSPTGTSDLVTYEQYF	TGCGCCAGCAGCCCAACCGGGACTAGCGACCTCGTTACCTACGAGCAGTACTTC
TRBJ2-7	-	-	TRBV10-1	CASSASGSEQYF	TGCGCCAGCAGCGCGTCAGGGTCGGAGCAGTACTTC
TRBJ2-2	-	TRBD2	TRBV6-6	CASRLAGDVGELFF	TGTGCCAGCAGGCTAGCGGGAGACGTAGGGGAGCTGTTTTTT
TRBJ2-7	-	-	TRBV9	CASSGGLVGAYEQYF	TGTGCCAGCAGCGGGGGCCTCGTAGGGGCTTACGAGCAGTACTTC
TRBJ2-7	-	-	TRBV19	CASSILLGGGYEQYF	TGTGCCAGTAGTATTCTACTCGGAGGGGGTTACGAGCAGTACTTC